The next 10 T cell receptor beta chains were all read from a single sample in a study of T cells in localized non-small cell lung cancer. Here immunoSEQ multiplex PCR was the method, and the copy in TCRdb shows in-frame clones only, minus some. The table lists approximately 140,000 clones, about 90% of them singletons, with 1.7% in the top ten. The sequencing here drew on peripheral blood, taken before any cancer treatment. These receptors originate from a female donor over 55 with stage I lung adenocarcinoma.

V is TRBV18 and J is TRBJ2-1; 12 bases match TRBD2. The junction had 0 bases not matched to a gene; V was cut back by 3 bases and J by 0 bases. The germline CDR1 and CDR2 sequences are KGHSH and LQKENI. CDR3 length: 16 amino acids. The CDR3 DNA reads TGTGCCAGCTCACCGGGACTAGCGGGCTCCTACAATGAGCAGTTCTTC. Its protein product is CASSPGLAGSYNEQFF.

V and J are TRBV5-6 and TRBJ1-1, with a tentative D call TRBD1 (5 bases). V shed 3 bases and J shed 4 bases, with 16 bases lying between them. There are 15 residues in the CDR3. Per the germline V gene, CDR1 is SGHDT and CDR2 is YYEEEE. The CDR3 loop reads CASSSWTTGGTEAFF. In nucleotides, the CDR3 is TGTGCCAGCAGCTCCTGGACCACGGGGGGCACTGAAGCTTTCTTT.

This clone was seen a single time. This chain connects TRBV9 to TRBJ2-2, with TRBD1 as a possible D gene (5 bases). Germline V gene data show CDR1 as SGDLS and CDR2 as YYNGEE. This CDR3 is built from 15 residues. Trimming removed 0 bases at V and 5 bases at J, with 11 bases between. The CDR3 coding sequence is TGTGCCAGCAGCGTAGCAGGGTATAGAACCGGGGAGCTGTTTTTT. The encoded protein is CASSVAGYRTGELFF.

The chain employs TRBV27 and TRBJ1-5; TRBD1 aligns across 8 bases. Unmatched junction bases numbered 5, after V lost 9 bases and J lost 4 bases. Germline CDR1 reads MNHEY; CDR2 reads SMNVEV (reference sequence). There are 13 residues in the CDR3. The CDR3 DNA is TGTGCCAGTAGACAGGGGATAAATCAGCCCCAGCATTTT. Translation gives CASRQGINQPQHF.

The CDR3 DNA reads as TGTGCCAGCAGAACGGACAGGGTGGGGATTGGGGAGCAGTACTTC. This codes for CASRTDRVGIGEQYF. V and J are TRBV11-2 and TRBJ2-7; 8 nucleotides align to TRBD1. J was trimmed by 7 bases and V by 6 bases; bases with no gene match: 14. The CDR3 totals 15 residues. Germline CDR1 and CDR2: SGHAT and FQNNGV.

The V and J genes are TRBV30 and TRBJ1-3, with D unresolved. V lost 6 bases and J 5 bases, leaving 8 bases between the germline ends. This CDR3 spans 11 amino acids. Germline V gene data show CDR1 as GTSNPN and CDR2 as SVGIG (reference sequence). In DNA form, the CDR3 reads TGTGCCTGCAGCAGTCGAAACACCATATATTTT. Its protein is CACSSRNTIYF.

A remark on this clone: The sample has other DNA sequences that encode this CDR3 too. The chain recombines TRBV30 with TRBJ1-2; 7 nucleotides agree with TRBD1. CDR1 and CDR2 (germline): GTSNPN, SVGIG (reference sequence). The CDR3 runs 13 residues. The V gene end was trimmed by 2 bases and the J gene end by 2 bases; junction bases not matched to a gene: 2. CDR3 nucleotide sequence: TGTGCCTGGAGTCTACAGGGGAACTATGGCTACACCTTC. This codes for CAWSLQGNYGYTF.

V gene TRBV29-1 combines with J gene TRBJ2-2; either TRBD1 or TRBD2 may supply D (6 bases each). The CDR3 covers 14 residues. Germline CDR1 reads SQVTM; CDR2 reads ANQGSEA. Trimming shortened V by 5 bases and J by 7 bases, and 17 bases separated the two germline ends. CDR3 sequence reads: CSVSPGRDNGELFF. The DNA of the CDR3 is TGCAGCGTTTCCCCGGGGCGGGACAACGGGGAGCTGTTTTTT.

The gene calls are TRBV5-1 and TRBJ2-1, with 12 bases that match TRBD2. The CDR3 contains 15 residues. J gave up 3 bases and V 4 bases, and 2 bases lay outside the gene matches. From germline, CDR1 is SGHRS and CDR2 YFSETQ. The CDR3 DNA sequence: TGCGCCAGCAGCACACTAGCGGGAGGCTACAATGAGCAGTTCTTC. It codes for CASSTLAGGYNEQFF.

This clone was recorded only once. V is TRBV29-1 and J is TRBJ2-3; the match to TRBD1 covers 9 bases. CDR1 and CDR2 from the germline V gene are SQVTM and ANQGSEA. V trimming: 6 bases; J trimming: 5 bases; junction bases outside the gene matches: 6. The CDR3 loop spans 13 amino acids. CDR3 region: CSVGQGQGDTQYF. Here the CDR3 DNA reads TGCAGCGTGGGACAGGGCCAGGGAGATACGCAGTATTTT.